These 17 T cell receptor beta chains originate from one sample sequenced in a study of T cells after yellow fever vaccination. TCRdb used MiXCR to reprocess the 5' RACE reads, holding one entry per CDR3 protein. There are 150,000 to 200,000 distinct CDR3 sequences in the sample; around 10% occur only once, and 35% to 45% lies in the top ten. The input for sequencing was CD8+ T cells sorted from PBMCs, taken 15 days after the yellow fever booster vaccination. Source of these receptors: a man between 18 and 35 years old who received the YFV17D yellow fever vaccine.

This clonotype was counted a few times. V and J are TRBV6-2 or TRBV6-3 and TRBJ1-1, with D perhaps TRBD1 (6 bases). V was trimmed by 6 bases and J by 1 base, leaving 12 bases between them. Germline assignment: CDR1 MNHEY and CDR2 SVGEGT. The length of the CDR3 is 14 residues. CDR3 sequence reads: CASSAGRGNTEAFF. CDR3 coding DNA: TGTGCCAGCAGCGCAGGCAGGGGGAACACTGAAGCTTTCTTT.

The chain links TRBV9 to TRBJ2-2; D gene ambiguous. Trimming cost V 0 bases and J 7 bases, with 13 bases left between them. CDR1 and CDR2 (germline): SGDLS, YYNGEE. The CDR3 contains 15 residues. Here the CDR3 reads CASSVGGNSGGELFF. The CDR3, as DNA: TGTGCCAGCAGCGTAGGAGGTAACTCCGGCGGGGAGCTGTTTTTT.

The V and J genes are TRBV29-1 and TRBJ2-1, with D possibly matching TRBD1 (5 bases). The CDR3 is 13 residues long. V was pared by 6 bases and J by 6 bases, with 15 bases between. The V gene's germline CDR1 is SQVTM and CDR2 ANQGSEA. CDR3 region: CSVRVGLLNEQFF. CDR3 nucleotide sequence: TGCAGCGTAAGGGTGGGGCTACTCAATGAGCAGTTCTTC.

The rearrangement links TRBV7-3 to TRBJ1-1; D is uncertain. CDR1 is SGHTA, CDR2 FQGTGA, per germline. Trimming took off 5 bases at V and 4 bases at J, with 11 bases between the two ends. CDR3 size: 13 residues. The CDR3 loop is CASSPAEGTEAFF. The CDR3 coding sequence is TGTGCCAGCAGCCCTGCTGAGGGCACTGAAGCTTTCTTT. Based on the CDR3 plus reference TRBV7-3 and TRBJ1-1, the full variable domain is GAGVSQTPSNKVTEKGKYVELRCDPISGHTALYWYRQSLGQGPEFLIYFQGTGAADDSGLPNDRFFAVRPEGSVSTLKIQRTERGDSAVYLCASSPAEGTEAFFGQGTRLTVV.

In this sample, this clonotype turned up a few times. V and J are TRBV5-8 and TRBJ1-5; D is unclear. CDR1 and CDR2 (germline): SGHTS, YDEGEE. V shed 4 bases and J shed 13 bases, with 12 bases lying between them. This CDR3 has 11 amino acids. This chain's CDR3 is CASSGPTAQHF. CDR3 DNA sequence: TGTGCCAGCAGCGGACCGACGGCGCAGCATTTT.

The V gene is TRBV5-1, the J gene TRBJ2-3; TRBD1 is a possible D gene (5 bases). V lost 0 bases to trimming and J lost 0 bases, with 14 bases between them. The germline V gene encodes CDR1 SGHRS and CDR2 YFSETQ. This CDR3 has 17 residues. CDR3 coding DNA: TGCGCCAGCAGCTTGGCCGGTGGACAAAAGAGCACAGATACGCAGTATTTT. It encodes CASSLAGGQKSTDTQYF.

This clonotype was counted many times. The rearrangement links TRBV18 to TRBJ2-7; 8 bases map to TRBD1. Germline V gives CDR1 KGHSH, CDR2 LQKENI. V trimming: 3 bases; J trimming: 6 bases; junction bases outside the gene matches: 10. There are 15 residues in the CDR3. CDR3 region: CASSPDQGALGEQYF. DNA for the CDR3: TGTGCCAGCTCACCCGACCAGGGGGCTCTAGGCGAGCAGTACTTC.

This clonotype was recorded a few times. This rearrangement joins TRBV15 to TRBJ1-1, with a weak D call TRBD1 (5 bases). Germline loops: CDR1 LNHNV, CDR2 YYDKDF (reference sequence). V was shortened by 0 bases and J by 1 base, with 9 bases between the two germline ends. This CDR3 spans 15 amino acids. CDR3 protein: CATSRDRGRNTEAFF. The DNA for the CDR3 is TGTGCCACCAGCAGAGATCGGGGGAGGAACACTGAAGCTTTCTTT.

There are many counts of this clonotype. This chain connects TRBV5-1 to TRBJ1-1; 7 bases align to TRBD1. The trim removed 1 base at V and 0 bases at J, leaving 6 bases unmatched. Germline lookup yields CDR1 SGHRS and CDR2 YFSETQ. The CDR3 spans 16 residues. The CDR3 loop is CASSLWQGVMNTEAFF. The CDR3, as DNA: TGCGCCAGCAGCTTGTGGCAGGGGGTCATGAACACTGAAGCTTTCTTT.

The gene calls are TRBV12-3 or TRBV12-4 and TRBJ2-5; D possibly uses TRBD1 or TRBD2 (6 bases each). The CDR3 sequence is 14 residues long. Trimming stripped 5 bases from V and 5 bases from J, with 15 bases between. This CDR3 is CASSPDRRGETQYF. As DNA, the CDR3 is TGTGCCAGCAGTCCCGACAGGAGGGGGGAGACCCAGTACTTC.

This clonotype was picked up many times. The chain carries TRBV4-1 and TRBJ1-5; 7 bases agree with TRBD1. V lost 6 bases to trimming and J lost 2 bases; unmatched junction nucleotides: 4. The CDR3 sequence is 14 residues long. CDR1 is MGHRA and CDR2 is YSYEKL in the germline V gene. The CDR3 here is CASSGQVGNQPQHF. CDR3 bases: TGCGCCAGCAGTGGACAGGTCGGCAATCAGCCCCAGCATTTT.

This clonotype showed up just a few times. The J gene is TRBJ2-2, the V gene TRBV11-2; 10 bases match TRBD2. The CDR3 length is 16 residues. V trimming: 3 bases; J trimming: 1 base; junction bases outside the gene matches: 2. Germline CDR1 is SGHAT and CDR2 is FQNNGV. The CDR3 protein is CASSFLAGVNTGELFF. The CDR3 DNA is TGTGCCAGCAGCTTTCTAGCGGGGGTGAACACCGGGGAGCTGTTTTTT.

This clonotype was seen a handful of times. The rearrangement joins TRBV9 to TRBJ2-1; TRBD2 is a possible D gene (6 bases). Trimming shortened V by 3 bases and J by 0 bases, and 10 bases separated the two germline ends. The CDR3 totals 15 residues. CDR1 and CDR2 (germline): SGDLS, YYNGEE. The CDR3 spells CASSARGSSYNEQFF. DNA for the CDR3: TGTGCCAGCAGCGCTCGGGGGAGCTCCTACAATGAGCAGTTCTTC.

CDR3 sequence: CASSQDRTVSGNTIYF. DNA for the CDR3: TGCGCCAGCAGCCAAGACAGGACGGTCTCTGGAAACACCATATATTTT. The chain combines TRBV4-3 with TRBJ1-3; D is uncertain. CDR1 and CDR2 (germline): LGHNA, YSLEER. V was pared by 0 bases and J by 0 bases, with 9 bases between. The CDR3 is 16 amino acids.

In its sample, this clonotype was seen a few times. The chain employs TRBV19 and TRBJ2-1; weak D call: TRBD2 (5 bases). The CDR3 length is 16 residues. V lost 2 bases and J 5 bases, leaving 16 bases between the germline ends. Germline V lookup: CDR1 LNHDA, CDR2 SQIVND (reference sequence). The CDR3 DNA is TGTGCCAGTAGTATATTGTATGAGGGCTTCCACAATGAGCAGTTCTTC. Its protein is CASSILYEGFHNEQFF. Based on the CDR3 plus reference TRBV19 and TRBJ2-1, the full variable domain is DGGITQSPKYLFRKEGQNVTLSCEQNLNHDAMYWYRQDPGQGLRLIYYSQIVNDFQKGDIAEGYSVSREKKESFPLTVTSAQKNPTAFYLCASSILYEGFHNEQFFGPGTRLTVL.

This clonotype was picked up a small number of times. The V gene is TRBV4-2, the J gene TRBJ1-2; D call uncertain. V lost 0 bases, J lost 3 bases, and 14 bases lay in between. The CDR3 has 16 amino acids. Germline assignment: CDR1 LGHNA and CDR2 YNFKEQ. The CDR3 is CASSQEITTVDYGYTF. DNA for the CDR3: TGTGCCAGCAGCCAAGAAATAACCACGGTCGACTATGGCTACACCTTC.

The table lists this clonotype with many counts. The chain combines TRBV6-2 or TRBV6-3 with TRBJ2-1, with 10 bases that match TRBD2. The CDR3 contains 19 residues. Trimming removed 0 bases from V and 5 bases from J; junction bases left unmatched: 13. Germline V gene lookup returns CDR1 MNHEY and CDR2 SVGEGT. CDR3 nucleotides: TGTGCCAGCAGTTACTCCCTGGGGCTAGCGGGGGCCAAAAACAATGAGCAGTTCTTC. Translated, it gives CASSYSLGLAGAKNNEQFF.